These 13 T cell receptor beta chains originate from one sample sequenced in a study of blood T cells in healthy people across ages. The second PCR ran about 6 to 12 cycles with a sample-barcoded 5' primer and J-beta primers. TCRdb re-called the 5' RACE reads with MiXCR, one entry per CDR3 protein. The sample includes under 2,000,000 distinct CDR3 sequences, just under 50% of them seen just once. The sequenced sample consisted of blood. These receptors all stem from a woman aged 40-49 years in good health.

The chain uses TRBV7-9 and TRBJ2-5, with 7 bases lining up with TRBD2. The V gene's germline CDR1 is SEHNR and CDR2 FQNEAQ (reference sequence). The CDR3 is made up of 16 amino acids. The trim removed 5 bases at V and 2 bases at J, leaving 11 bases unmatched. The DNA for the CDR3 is TGTGCCAGCAGCAATCCCGGGGGGAGCTTACAAGAGACCCAGTACTTC. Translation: CASSNPGGSLQETQYF.

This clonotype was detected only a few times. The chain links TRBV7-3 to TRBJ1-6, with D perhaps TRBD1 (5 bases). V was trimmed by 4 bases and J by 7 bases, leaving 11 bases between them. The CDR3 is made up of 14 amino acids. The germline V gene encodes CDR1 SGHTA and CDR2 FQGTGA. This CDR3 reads CASSWRGANSPLHF. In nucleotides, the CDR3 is TGTGCCAGCAGCTGGCGAGGGGCGAATTCACCCCTCCACTTT.

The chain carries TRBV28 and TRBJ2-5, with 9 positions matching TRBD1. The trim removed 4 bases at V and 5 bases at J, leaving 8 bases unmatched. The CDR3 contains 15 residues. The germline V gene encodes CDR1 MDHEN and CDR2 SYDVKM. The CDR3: CASSSSGQGRETQYF. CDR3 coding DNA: TGTGCCAGCAGTTCATCGGGACAGGGAAGGGAGACCCAGTACTTC.

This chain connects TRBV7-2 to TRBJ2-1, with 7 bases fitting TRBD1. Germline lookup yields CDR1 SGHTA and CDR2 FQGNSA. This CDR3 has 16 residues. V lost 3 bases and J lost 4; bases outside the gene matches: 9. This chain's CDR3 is CASSFKQGSSYNEQFF. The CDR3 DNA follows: TGTGCCAGCAGCTTCAAACAGGGGTCCTCGTACAATGAGCAGTTCTTC.

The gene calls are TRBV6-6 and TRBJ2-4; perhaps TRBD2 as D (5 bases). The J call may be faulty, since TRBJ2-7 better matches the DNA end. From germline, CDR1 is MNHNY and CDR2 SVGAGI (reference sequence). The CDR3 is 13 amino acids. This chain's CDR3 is CASSDEGTYEQYF. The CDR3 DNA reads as TGTGCCAGCAGTGACGAGGGAACCTACGAGCAGTACTTC.

CDR3 nucleotides: TGTGCCAGCTCCAGGGGGGAGGGGTACGAGCAGTACTTC. It codes for CASSRGEGYEQYF. This chain connects TRBV7-8 to TRBJ2-7; D possibly uses TRBD1 or TRBD2 (7 bases each). Deletions cut 8 bases from V and 4 bases from J, with 15 bases between. Germline V gene lookup returns CDR1 SGHVS and CDR2 FQNEAQ. The CDR3 loop spans 13 amino acids.

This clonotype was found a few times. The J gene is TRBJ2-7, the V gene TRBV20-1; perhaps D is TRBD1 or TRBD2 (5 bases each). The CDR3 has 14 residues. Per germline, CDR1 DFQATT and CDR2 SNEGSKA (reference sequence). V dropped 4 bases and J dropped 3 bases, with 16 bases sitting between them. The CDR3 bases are TGCAGTGCTAAAGGGACGGCGGTTGTCTACGAGCAGTACTTC. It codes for CSAKGTAVVYEQYF.

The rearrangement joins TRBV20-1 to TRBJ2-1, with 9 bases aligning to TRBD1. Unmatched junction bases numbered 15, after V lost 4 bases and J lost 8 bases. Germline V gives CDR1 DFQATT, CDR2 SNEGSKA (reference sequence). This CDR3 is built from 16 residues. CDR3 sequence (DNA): TGCAGTGCTACACCCACCGGGACAGGGATATTCGATGAGCAGTTCTTC. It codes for CSATPTGTGIFDEQFF.

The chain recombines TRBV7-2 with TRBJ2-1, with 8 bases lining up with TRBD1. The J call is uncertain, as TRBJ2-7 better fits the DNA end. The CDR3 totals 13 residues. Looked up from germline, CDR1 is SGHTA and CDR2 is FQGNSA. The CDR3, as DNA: TGTGCCAGCAGAAGACAGGGGAGGAACGAGCAGTACTTC. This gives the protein CASRRQGRNEQYF.

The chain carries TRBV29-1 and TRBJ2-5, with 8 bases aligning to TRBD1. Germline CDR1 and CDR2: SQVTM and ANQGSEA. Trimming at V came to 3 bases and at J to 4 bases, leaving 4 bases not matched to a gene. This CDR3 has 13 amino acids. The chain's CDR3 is CSVEGQARETQYF. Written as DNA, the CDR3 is TGCAGCGTTGAGGGACAGGCCCGAGAGACCCAGTACTTC.

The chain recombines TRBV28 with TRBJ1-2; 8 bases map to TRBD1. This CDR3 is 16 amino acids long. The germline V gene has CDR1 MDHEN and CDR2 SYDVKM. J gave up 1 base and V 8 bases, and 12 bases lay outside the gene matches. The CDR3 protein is CASPSTGAGFNYGYTF. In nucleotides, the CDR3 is TGTGCCAGCCCCTCGACAGGGGCGGGGTTTAACTATGGCTACACCTTC.

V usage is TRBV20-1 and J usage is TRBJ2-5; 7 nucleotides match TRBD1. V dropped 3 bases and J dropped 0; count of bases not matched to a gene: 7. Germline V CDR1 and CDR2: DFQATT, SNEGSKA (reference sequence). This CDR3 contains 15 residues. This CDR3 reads CSARSATGNQETQYF. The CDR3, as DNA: TGCAGTGCTAGGAGCGCGACAGGGAACCAAGAGACCCAGTACTTC.

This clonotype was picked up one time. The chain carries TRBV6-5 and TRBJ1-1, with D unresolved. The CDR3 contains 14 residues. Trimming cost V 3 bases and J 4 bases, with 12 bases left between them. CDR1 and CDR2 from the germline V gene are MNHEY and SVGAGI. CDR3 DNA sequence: TGTGCCAGCAGTTATGAGTGGGATAGCACTGAAGCTTTCTTT. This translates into CASSYEWDSTEAFF.